This is a list of T cell receptor beta chains from one sample in a study of cytomegalovirus exposure and HLA in healthy donors. TCRdb's table, derived via immunoSEQ multiplex PCR, lists solely in-frame clones and lacks some. The sample consists of 200,000 or so clones, approximately 80% of them appearing once. The sequenced sample was PBMCs. The receptors come from a girl aged 2-10 years in good health and CMV-seronegative. Both conserved end residues are part of each CDR3. D genes are given only for firm matches. The listing skips clone size in some rows; elsewhere it reads once, few, many or a size class.

>TRBJ2-1|TRBV5-1|NA|NA
TGCGCCAGTGGGTTTCGCGGGCCCACCTACAATGAGCAGTTCTTC
CASGFRGPTYNEQFF
>TRBJ2-3|TRBV5-4|NA|NA
TGTGCCAGCAGTCCTAGCACAGATACGCAGTATTTT
CASSPSTDTQYF
>TRBJ2-3|TRBV6-4|NA|TRBD2
TGTGCCAGTGACCCTAGCGGGGGGTCGGGAGATACGCAGTATTTT
CASDPSGGSGDTQYF
>TRBJ2-1|TRBV19|NA|NA
TGTGCCAGTAGTCCTTTCGCGGGGATGGTAAATGAGCAGTTCTTC
CASSPFAGMVNEQFF
>TRBJ2-1|TRBV30|NA|NA
TGTGCCTGGAGGGTAGGCGGTTCCTACAATGAGCAGTTCTTC
CAWRVGGSYNEQFF
>TRBJ2-1|TRBV7-2|NA|TRBD2
TGTGCCAGCGGCCTAGCGGGGAGCTCCTACAATGAGCAGTTCTTC
CASGLAGSSYNEQFF
>TRBJ2-7|TRBV5-4|NA|NA
TGTGCCAGCAGCCGCCCGGGATACGAGCAGTACTTC
CASSRPGYEQYF
>TRBJ1-5|TRBV19|NA|NA
TGTGCCAGTAGCCCTAGAGCCGCCCCTCAGCCCCAGCATTTT
CASSPRAAPQPQHF
>TRBJ2-7|TRBV27|NA|NA
TGTGCCAGCAGTTTATCCGTGACATACGAGCAGTACTTC
CASSLSVTYEQYF
>TRBJ1-1|TRBV7-2|once|NA
TGTGCCAGCAGCTTAGACATGGCGGCTGAAGCTTTCTTT
CASSLDMAAEAFF
>TRBJ1-1|TRBV21-1|NA|NA
TGTGCCAGCAGCCAGGAGGGTACAGAAAGGAACACTGAAGCTTTCTTT
CASSQEGTERNTEAFF
>TRBJ2-7|TRBV4-1|NA|NA
TGCGCCAGCAGCCAAGGGTTGATTATCGGCGAGCAGTACTTC
CASSQGLIIGEQYF
>TRBJ2-7|TRBV28|NA|TRBD2
TGTGCCAGCAGTACCTCGGGACTAGCGCTTCCCCGCTACGAGCAGTACTTC
CASSTSGLALPRYEQYF
>TRBJ2-1|TRBV11-3|NA|NA
TGTGCCAGCAGCTCCGACAGACAATCCTACAATGAGCAGTTCTTC
CASSSDRQSYNEQFF
>TRBJ1-1|TRBV7-9|NA|NA
TGTGCCAGCAGCCCTATGAACACTGAAGCTTTCTTT
CASSPMNTEAFF
>TRBJ2-2|TRBV11-3|NA|NA
TGTGCCAGCAGCCTTATATATAAAACCGGGGAGCTGTTTTTT
CASSLIYKTGELFF
>TRBJ1-1|TRBV28|NA|NA
TGTGCCAGCAGTTCGAGGGTCGCAGCTTTCTTT
CASSSRVAAFF
>TRBJ2-4|TRBV29-1|NA|TRBD1
TGCAGCGGAACCCAGGGGGCGAAAAACATTCAGTACTTC
CSGTQGAKNIQYF
>TRBJ1-2|TRBV6-4|NA|NA
TGTGCCAGCAGTGACTCGATGAGGGGGTCGAATGGCTACACCTTC
CASSDSMRGSNGYTF
>TRBJ1-2|TRBV4-2|NA|NA
TGTGCCAGCAGCCAAGCGAGAGGAAGCTATGGCTACACCTTC
CASSQARGSYGYTF
>TRBJ1-5|TRBV6-1|few|NA
TGTGCCAGCAGTGAACGGGGAAATCAGCCCCAGCATTTT
CASSERGNQPQHF
>TRBJ2-7|TRBV27|NA|NA
TGTGCCAGCAGTTTACGTCAGGGCTCCTACGAGCAGTACTTC
CASSLRQGSYEQYF
>TRBJ1-2|TRBV18|NA|TRBD1
TGTGCCAGCTCATATAATAGGGACAGCTCGAACTATGGCTACACCTTC
CASSYNRDSSNYGYTF
>TRBJ2-1|TRBV5-1|NA|TRBD1
TGCGCCAGCAGCGTTCTCGGGGACAGGTCCGACAATGAGCAGTTCTTC
CASSVLGDRSDNEQFF
>TRBJ2-1|TRBV4-2|NA|NA
TGTGCCAGCAGCCAAGATCCAGTGGCTAGCGATAGACCCTACAATGAGCAGTTCTTC
CASSQDPVASDRPYNEQFF
>TRBJ1-1|TRBV2|NA|NA
TGTGCCAGCGGCATCTTACCGGAAGCTTTCTTT
CASGILPEAFF
>TRBJ2-7|TRBV11-3|NA|TRBD2
TGTGCCAGCAGCCGTCAAAGCGGGAGTTACGAGCAGTACTTC
CASSRQSGSYEQYF
>TRBJ1-2|TRBV6-1|NA|TRBD1
TGTGCCAGCAGTGTAGGACAGGGTAGATTCAATGGCTACACCTTC
CASSVGQGRFNGYTF
>TRBJ2-2|TRBV6-5|NA|NA
TGTGCCAGCAGGCCCCGGGGACTTAACACCGGGGAGCTGTTTTTT
CASRPRGLNTGELFF
>TRBJ2-2|TRBV2|NA|NA
TGTGCCAGCAGAGAGGGGGGGGTGAACACCGGGGAGCTGTTTTTT
CASREGGVNTGELFF
>TRBJ2-3|TRBV28|NA|NA
TGTGCCAGCAGTTCCCCGGGGTCCGGCACAGATACGCAGTATTTT
CASSSPGSGTDTQYF
>TRBJ2-1|TRBV9|NA|TRBD2
TGTGCCAGCAGCGGGGTAGCGGGAGGGGGGAATGAGCAGTTCTTC
CASSGVAGGGNEQFF
>TRBJ1-1|TRBV21-1|NA|NA
TGTGCCAGCAGCCAATCCCCAGGGGGCACTGAAGCTTTCTTT
CASSQSPGGTEAFF
>TRBJ1-4|TRBV20-1|NA|NA
TGCAGTGCTGTAGTATATGAAAAACTGTTTTTT
CSAVVYEKLFF
>TRBJ1-1|TRBV5-1|NA|NA
TGCGCCAGCAGGGCAGGGGATACTGAAGCTTTCTTT
CASRAGDTEAFF
>TRBJ2-2|TRBV7-3|NA|NA
TGTGCCAGCAATCCGACAGGATCTACCGGGGAGCTGTTTTTT
CASNPTGSTGELFF
>TRBJ1-1|TRBV6-5|NA|TRBD1
TGTGCCAGCAGTCAGGGGGCGTCAGCTTTCTTT
CASSQGASAFF
>TRBJ2-6|TRBV19|NA|NA
TGTGCCAGTACTCGGTTTCCAAGCTCTGGGGCCAACGTCCTGACTTTC
CASTRFPSSGANVLTF